The T cell receptor (beta chain) under discussion was sequenced for a study of a mutant IDH1 vaccine in newly diagnosed glioma. Looking at the study overall: Prior therapy was radiotherapy, temozolomide, or both; most received both. Study-wide results and limits: Vaccine-induced responses were seen in about 95% of patients, spanning several MHC alleles.

Sequencing was performed with immunoSEQ multiplex PCR; in TCRdb, only in-frame clones are kept and a portion is missing. This sample has about 55,000 clones, with 76% found just once. As regards this clone: Its antigen remains unknown.

Time point meaning: week 47, end of study. Vaccination comprised doses that each held 300 ug of mutant IDH1 20-mer peptide, plus topical imiquimod. Donors had new IDH1-mutant astrocytomas of WHO grade 3 or 4 (ATRX-lost). V gave up 6 bases and J gave up 6 bases, with 12 bases separating them. This CDR3 is built from 13 residues. In germline, CDR1 is MNHEY, CDR2 SVGAGI. This clonotype originated in a woman aged 35 to 49 with glioma. Some clones in this sample may be carry-over from other donors' samples. The gene calls are TRBV6-5 and TRBJ2-1; D unresolved. Sequenced material: PBMCs, taken from a glioma patient whose treatment included an IDH1 peptide vaccine. CDR3 sequence (DNA): TGTGCCAGCAGCAGAGGCCCCATCAATGAGCAGTTCTTC. Protein sequence: CASSRGPINEQFF.